This T cell receptor (beta chain) emerged from a study of human T cells and chemical hapten exposure. The wider study: For the approximately 25-week duration of the study, patients were given weekly doses of diphenylcyclopropenone on the scalp. The study, taken as a whole, reports: Because all patients had alopecia, their immune responses might differ from healthy ones.

About this clonotype itself: Its specificity is unknown.

As to time point: patch test 1, 2 weeks after DPC sensitization. Specified treatment: therapeutic diphenylcyclopropenone sensitization with weekly scalp DPC. In TCRdb, the RACE reads were re-called with MiXCR into one record per CDR3 protein. Of some 380,000 distinct CDR3 sequences in the sample, 4.8% were seen once. The germline V and J ends were trimmed by 7 bases and 0 bases, with 13 bases remaining between them. The CDR3 contains 16 residues. Per the germline V gene, CDR1 is ENHRY and CDR2 is SYGVKD. This clonotype was obtained from a woman between 45 and 60 years old with alopecia areata. Some clones in this sample may be carry-over from other donors' samples. V is TRBV10-3 and J is TRBJ2-6; the D is unclear. The source was whole blood, collected in connection with sensitization to the hapten diphenylcyclopropenone (DPC). This chain's CDR3 is CAITGEMSSGANVLTF. The CDR3 DNA follows: TGTGCCATCACGGGCGAGATGAGCTCTGGGGCCAACGTCCTGACTTTC.